The rows below give T cell receptor beta chains drawn from one sample of a study of blood T cell repertoires in COVID-19. Assay: immunoSEQ multiplex PCR; the TCRdb copy retains only in-frame clones and omits some. The sample lists about 160,000 clones, around 87% occurring once. Source material: peripheral blood. These receptors all come from a woman aged 65 to 85 with COVID-19, enrolled during active disease. Both conserved end residues are part of each CDR3.

>TRBV28
CASSLRRVDYGYTF
>TRBV27
CASSPGQGTGELFF
>TRBV18
CASSRTGGGLFF
>TRBV9
CASSASSGQPQHF
>TRBV27
CASSSRVTSSQVYEQYF
>TRBV4-2
CASSPGTEFTYGYTF
>TRBV28
CASSSPQGSGANVLTF
>TRBV6-5
CASSTPGGPNYGYTF
>TRBV2
CASSVQVNTEAFF
>TRBV2
CASIHPGETYEQYF
>TRBV24-1
CATRGTVNTEAFF
>TRBV18
CASSPQGYRETQYF
>TRBV7-2
CASSPRQGDEQFF
>TRBV5-1
CASSWESVSSYEQYF
>TRBV3-1/TRBV3-2
CASSQEVGLLSTDTQYF
>TRBV5-8
CASSLRGAPFWFF
>TRBV7-3
CASSLKGGQDEAFF
>TRBV18
CASSMDRTNYGYTF
>TRBV28
CASRNNGGLDTQYF
>TRBV19
CASSATGGPGQAQHF
>TRBV5-5
CASSPVGQGVNQPQHF
>TRBV7-9
CASTRGPTSPLHF
>TRBV10-3
CAISGNRLAGGGEQFF
>TRBV5-4
CASSLEQGTSPLHF
>TRBV5-4
CASSPMGGWDEQFF
>TRBV2
CASSRQGPMNTEAFF
>TRBV2
CASSETGFNEKLFF
>TRBV19
CASSTGFGQVNYGYTF
>TRBV19
CASSMKSSYGYTF
>TRBV15
CATSRPGGNQPQHF
>TRBV5-6
CASSSDEGARLGEQFF
>TRBV10-3
CAISEPPKAFF
>TRBV28
CASSPQRGGHYEQFF
>TRBV4-2
CASSQDLGTGLMEQFF
>TRBV28
CASSPHGGSGANEKLFF
>TRBV6-5
CASTERGFTEAFF
>TRBV2
CAKTDGWFSNYGYTF
>TRBV4-2
CASSQRTDASGQPQHF
>TRBV3-1/TRBV3-2
CASSQADRDHGYTF
>TRBV18
CASSPLRGGEAFF
>TRBV5-1
CASTRGRGYNEQFF
>TRBV11-3
CASSLGTEGSTDTQYF
>TRBV28
CASRKQGAGAYEQYF
>TRBV6-5
CASSYRGTRNTEAFF
>TRBV6-5
CASKPQGAGTQYF
>TRBV3-1/TRBV3-2
CASSQGDRGSQPQHF
>TRBV5-4
CASSREESYEQYF
>TRBV4-2
CASSQGSGGSTGELFF
>TRBV28
CASSLKDRLPQQYF
>TRBV7-9
CASSFSTGGYSEAFF
>TRBV5-1
CASSLDGTGNEKLFF
>TRBV14
CASSKTGDSPLHF
>TRBV28
CASSLSTGGRYEQYF
>TRBV2
CASSLLAGGRYEQYF
>TRBV11-3
CASSSSGGYGSYNEQFF
>TRBV11-2
CASRNEDNELYNEQFF
>TRBV5-1
CASSVERGVAPKETQYF
>TRBV19
CASSIVGGSNQPQHF
>TRBV7-8
CASSSPGLAGGTTGELFF